This note documents a single T cell receptor (beta chain) sequence. Its specific antigen is unknown. Base qualities are not recorded, but no much larger clone differs from it by a single base. A case-control design nested within a healthcare worker cohort in London, UK, was used, with weekly nasopharyngeal swab PCR tests and blood sampling performed. Healthcare workers were recruited during the week of the UK lockdown, between 23 and 31 March 2020, and followed weekly for up to roughly 16 weeks. V and J are truncated by 5 bases and 3 bases respectively, leaving an intervening sequence of 13 bases. Counted from cysteine to phenylalanine, this CDR3 has 14 amino acids. CDR3 DNA is the only sequence kept; it has 42 bases, read in frame from the first base. CDR1 SGDLS and CDR2 YYNGEE were looked up in the germline V gene. This specimen belongs to a study of early T cells in non-severe SARS-CoV-2 infection (dated by TCRdb to the early 2020s). About the full investigation: Because TCR sequencing was done on bulk RNA from unsorted whole blood, the alpha and beta chains could not be paired.

Libraries were made using 5' RACE. Instrument used: NextSeq 500. The TCR library protocol attached unique molecular identifiers to individual cDNA molecules to correct for sequencing error and PCR bias. Sequencing covered both TCR alpha and beta chains, and within each sample the abundances of alpha and beta sequences were tightly co-correlated. The original methods were these. V gene, J gene and CDR3 annotation of TCR sequences was performed with Decombinator V4. Expanded TCRs were defined as changing significantly between any two time points under a Poisson model with p below 0.0001. TCR abundances were normalised to the total number of TCRs sequenced per sample and were expressed as counts per million. TRAV1-2 paired with TRAJ12, TRAJ20 or TRAJ33 defined MAIT TCRs, while TRAV10 paired with TRAJ18 defined iNKT TCRs. VDJdb, accessed on 1 November 2021, was searched for TCRs annotated for CMV, EBV and SARS-CoV-2, and TCRs annotated for more than one antigen were excluded. The public reads were reprocessed in TCRdb via fastp at Q25 and MiXCR, keeping in-frame beta chains. Rows merge per CDR3 protein into single entries with the most common DNA and genes. For this entry, the V and J calls and clone size follow TCRdb and not the study's own pipeline. The sample includes 65,000 to 85,000 distinct CDR3 sequences, with 10% observed a single time. The ten largest clones capture less than 20% of the sample.

Points the paper makes about the study in general: VDJdb matching was skewed toward anti-spike CD8 responses and likely underestimated virus-specific expansions, missing private and CD4 specificities.

The chain is encoded by TRBV9 joined to TRBJ2-3; the D gene is unclear. The TCR was taken from an adult who was a healthcare worker with PCR-confirmed SARS-CoV-2 infection or an uninfected control (not recorded which). The sequencing here drew on whole blood, taken at baseline. At the DNA level, the sequence is TGTGCCAGCAGTCAGGTGGGATCAACAGATACGCAGTATTTT. Translated, it reads CASSQVGSTDTQYF.